The text below deals with one T cell receptor beta chain. Its antigen remains unidentified. Researchers extracted total RNA from unfractionated whole blood. These data originate in a study of human T cells and chemical hapten exposure. MiXCR, applied by TCRdb to the 5' RACE reads, yields one record per CDR3 protein. The sample yields roughly 82,000 distinct CDR3 sequences, roughly 15% seen once. Study-wide results and limits: Sensitizing to DPC left TCRs with a frequency above 1 in 1000 unaltered.

The germline V gene has CDR1 LNHDA and CDR2 SQIVND (reference sequence). The CDR3 has 15 residues. After removal of 7 bases from V and 5 bases from J, the junction contained 11 bases not matched to a gene. This clonotype was sampled from a female donor in good health. This rearrangement joins TRBV19 to TRBJ1-2; 9 bases map to TRBD1. The CDR3 bases are TGTGCCAGTACCGATTGGACAGGGGAAACGTATGGCTACACCTTC. It codes for CASTDWTGETYGYTF.